This section outlines one TCR beta chain sequence together with its context. The entry originates in a study of blood T cell repertoires in COVID-19. Study as a whole: The United States, Italy and Spain supplied acute and convalescent COVID-19 samples.

J gave up 6 bases and V 5 bases, and 6 bases lay outside the gene matches. The CDR3 has 15 amino acids. Germline V gene lookup returns CDR1 MNHEY and CDR2 SMNVEV (reference sequence). Per the original data handling: Quantification of nucleated cells was approximated via reference gene primer amplification. Data came from immunoSEQ multiplex PCR; TCRdb stores just in-frame clones and leaves some out. From that table come the V and J calls and clone size; the DNA was used to work out D and trimming. In the table there are some 350,000 clones, approximately 91% of which are singletons. Patients in Seattle were enrolled during active infection, then followed longitudinally.

The sequenced material came from peripheral blood. This sequence originates from a woman aged 70-85 years with COVID-19, enrolled during active disease. V gene TRBV27 combines with J gene TRBJ2-2; 10 bases are a match to TRBD2. The CDR3 loop reads CASSSGGALSGELFF. The DNA of the CDR3 is TGTGCCAGCAGTAGCGGGGGGGCGTTATCCGGGGAGCTGTTTTTT.